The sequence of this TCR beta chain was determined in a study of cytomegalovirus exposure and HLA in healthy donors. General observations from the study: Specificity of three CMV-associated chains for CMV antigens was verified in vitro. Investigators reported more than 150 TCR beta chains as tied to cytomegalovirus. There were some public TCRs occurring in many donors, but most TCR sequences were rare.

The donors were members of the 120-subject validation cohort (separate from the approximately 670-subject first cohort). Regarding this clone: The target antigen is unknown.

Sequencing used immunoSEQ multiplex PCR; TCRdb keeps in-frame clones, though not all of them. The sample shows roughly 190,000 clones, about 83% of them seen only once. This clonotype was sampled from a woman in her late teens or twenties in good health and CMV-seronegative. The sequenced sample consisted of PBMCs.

CDR3 sequence: CASRAWTGGDEQYF. CDR3 DNA sequence: TGCGCCAGCAGGGCGTGGACAGGGGGCGACGAGCAGTACTTC. V usage is TRBV5-1 and J usage is TRBJ2-7, with 11 bases fitting TRBD1. The ends lost 5 bases at V and 5 bases at J; junction bases unmatched: 6. Per the germline V gene, CDR1 is SGHRS and CDR2 is YFSETQ. This CDR3 contains 14 residues.